This TCR beta chain was identified during a study of blood T cell repertoires in COVID-19. For the study at large: The United States, Italy and Spain provided the acute and convalescent COVID-19 samples. T cells, B-cell-depleted T cells, or PBMCs supplied cDNA or gDNA.

Source study methods: By means of reference gene primer amplification, nucleated cell counts were estimated. Sequenced by immunoSEQ multiplex PCR; TCRdb stores in-frame clones only, minus some. V and J calls and clone size are given by that table; D and trimming were obtained from the DNA. The data hold about 190,000 clones, with about four fifths observed a single time. CDR1 and CDR2 (germline): SGHNT, YYREEE (reference sequence). V was trimmed by 9 bases and J by 7 bases, leaving 16 bases between them. The CDR3 has 12 amino acids. This TCR derives from a middle-aged woman with acute or convalescent COVID-19. The chain combines TRBV5-4 with TRBJ1-2; no reliable D call. Sequenced input: peripheral blood. The DNA of the CDR3 is TGTGCCACCCAACCGCCGTCGGGTGGCTACACCTTC. Amino acids: CATQPPSGGYTF. Complete variable domain (other parts from reference TRBV5-4 and TRBJ1-2): ETGVTQSPTHLIKTRGQQVTLRCSSQSGHNTVSWYQQALGQGPQFIFQYYREEENGRGNFPPRFSGLQFPNYSSELNVNALELDDSALYLCATQPPSGGYTFGSGTRLTVV.